This T cell receptor (beta chain) comes out of a study of T cell responses to AZD1222 COVID-19 vaccine. Study outcomes and limitations: Just 5 or 6 AZD1222 recipients tested seropositive at baseline. Unmutated variant regions are reportedly targeted by nearly half of spike-specific TCRs.

The data were produced by immunoSEQ multiplex PCR, yet TCRdb's version contains in-frame clones alone and is incomplete. The profile shows 100,000 or so clones, around 87% of them singletons. A remark on this clone: What it binds is unknown.

This CDR3 contains 14 residues. CDR1 MNHEY and CDR2 SMNVEV come from the germline V gene (reference sequence). Trimming left V 5 bases short and J 2 bases short, with 12 bases between. The rearrangement links TRBV27 to TRBJ1-1, with D unclear. The source material was peripheral blood, sampled 28 days after the second AZD1222 dose. The receptor was isolated from an adult who received the AZD1222 COVID-19 vaccine. The CDR3 DNA is TGTGCCAGCAGTCAATCGGACGGTAACACTGAAGCTTTCTTT. It codes for CASSQSDGNTEAFF.